Following are 23 T cell receptor beta chains from one sample sequenced in a study of shared clonotypes between healthy human individuals. The repertoire was sequenced with immunoSEQ multiplex PCR; TCRdb's copy has only in-frame clones and lacks some. The table includes 2.3 million or so clones, about 92% detected once. Sequenced sample: naive CD4+ T cells from PBMCs. Subset denoted: CD45RA+ positively selected. These receptors originate from a man between 18 and 35 years old in good health. Some clones in this sample may be carry-over from other donors' samples.

The chain couples TRBV15 to TRBJ2-2, with D hard to call. The CDR3 extends over 14 amino acids. The germline V gene encodes CDR1 LNHNV and CDR2 YYDKDF (reference sequence). V was trimmed by 1 base and J by 4 bases, leaving 7 bases between them. CDR3 amino acids: CATSRAFSTGELFF. DNA of the CDR3: TGTGCCACCAGCAGAGCTTTCAGCACCGGGGAGCTGTTTTTT. The entire variable domain, with the rest obtained from reference TRBV15 and TRBJ2-2, is as follows: DAMVIQNPRYQVTQFGKPVTLSCSQTLNHNVMYWYQQKSSQAPKLLFHYYDKDFNNEADTPDNFQSRRPNTSFCFLDIRSPGLGDTAMYLCATSRAFSTGELFFGEGSRLTVL.

The genes are TRBV28 and TRBJ1-1, with a tentative D call TRBD1 (6 bases). Trimming cost V 6 bases and J 6 bases, with 17 bases left between them. Germline CDR1 MDHEN, CDR2 SYDVKM. The CDR3 is 14 residues long. The CDR3 DNA is TGTGCCAGCAGCGATCCCCCCGGACAGCCTGAAGCTTTCTTT. This sequence encodes CASSDPPGQPEAFF. Complete variable domain (other parts from reference TRBV28 and TRBJ1-1): DVKVTQSSRYLVKRTGEKVFLECVQDMDHENMFWYRQDPGLGLRLIYFSYDVKMKEKGDIPEGYSVSREKKERFSLILESASTNQTSMYLCASSDPPGQPEAFFGQGTRLTVV.

V is TRBV5-1 and J is TRBJ2-1, with 13 positions matching TRBD2. Germline-derived CDR1 and CDR2 are SGHRS and YFSETQ. V lost 1 base, J lost 7 bases, and 11 bases stayed unmatched. The CDR3 contains 18 residues. In nucleotides, the CDR3 is TGCGCCAGCAGCTTGCCCCGACTAGCGGGAGGCGAGGGGAATGAGCAGTTCTTC. It codes for CASSLPRLAGGEGNEQFF.

This clone was found a few times. The V and J genes are TRBV4-1 and TRBJ1-1; no firm D call. Trimming cost V 5 bases and J 2 bases, with 12 bases left between them. CDR1 and CDR2 from the germline V gene are MGHRA and YSYEKL. The CDR3 has 14 amino acids. DNA for the CDR3: TGCGCCAGCAGCTCCGTGGGGTTCAACACTGAAGCTTTCTTT. Translating it yields CASSSVGFNTEAFF.

This chain connects TRBV9 to TRBJ2-7, with unresolved D. Germline V CDR1 and CDR2: SGDLS, YYNGEE. Trimming stripped 3 bases from V and 0 bases from J, with 10 bases between. The CDR3 sequence is 14 residues long. The CDR3 spells CASSADGSSYEQYF. In DNA, the CDR3 is TGTGCCAGCAGCGCAGATGGCAGCTCCTACGAGCAGTACTTC.

This clone was counted between two and nine times. Other DNA sequences within the sample encode an identical CDR3. This chain links TRBV29-1 with TRBJ1-1; D not certain. V dropped 4 bases and J dropped 2 bases, with 5 bases sitting between them. Germline-derived CDR1 and CDR2 are SQVTM and ANQGSEA. This CDR3 region has 11 residues. The CDR3 reads CSVVRNTEAFF. CDR3 sequence (DNA): TGCAGCGTTGTACGAAACACTGAAGCTTTCTTT.

A remark on this clone: This sample includes further DNA sequences coding for the same CDR3. The rearrangement joins TRBV7-2 to TRBJ2-6, with unresolved D. CDR3 length: 14 residues. Deletions cut 4 bases from V and 4 bases from J, with 8 bases between. CDR1 is SGHTA and CDR2 is FQGNSA in the germline V gene. The CDR3 DNA sequence: TGTGCCAGCAGCTCCCCCGGGGGGGCCAACGTCCTGACTTTC. It yields the protein CASSSPGGANVLTF.

The chain employs TRBV7-3 and TRBJ2-2; 9 bases map to TRBD1. CDR1 is SGHTA, CDR2 FQGTGA, per germline. V shed 5 bases, J shed 0 bases, and the junction held 7 bases outside the gene matches. The CDR3 runs 17 residues. The CDR3 loop is CASSDARTGANTGELFF. The CDR3 DNA follows: TGTGCCAGCAGCGACGCCAGGACAGGGGCGAACACCGGGGAGCTGTTTTTT.

This sequence joins TRBV27 and TRBJ1-1; a possible D gene is TRBD1 (5 bases). Trimming stripped 3 bases from V and 3 bases from J, with 11 bases between. There are 14 residues in the CDR3. Germline CDR1 MNHEY, CDR2 SMNVEV (reference sequence). The CDR3 spells CASSFARADTEAFF. The CDR3 DNA is TGTGCCAGCAGTTTTGCCAGGGCGGACACTGAAGCTTTCTTT.

As to this clone: Other DNA sequences in this specimen translate into the identical CDR3. The J gene is TRBJ1-5, the V gene TRBV7-9, with TRBD1 matching over 9 bases. The germline V gene encodes CDR1 SEHNR and CDR2 FQNEAQ (reference sequence). The CDR3 is 15 amino acids. After removal of 4 bases from V and 2 bases from J, the junction contained 3 bases not matched to a gene. CDR3 bases: TGTGCCAGCAGCTCGGGACAGGGAGGCAATCAGCCCCAGCATTTT. Protein sequence: CASSSGQGGNQPQHF.

V usage is TRBV7-8 and J usage is TRBJ1-1; D is possibly TRBD1 (5 bases). This CDR3 has 15 amino acids. V was clipped by 4 bases and J by 2 bases, with 14 bases between them. CDR1 and CDR2 (germline): SGHVS, FQNEAQ. The CDR3 DNA is TGTGCCAGCAGCTGGGAAGGAGGGGCCAACACTGAAGCTTTCTTT. It is translated as CASSWEGGANTEAFF.

The V call is TRBV4-2, the J call TRBJ1-2; no firm D call. V was shortened by 3 bases and J by 7 bases, with 15 bases between the two germline ends. The germline CDR1 and CDR2 sequences are LGHNA and YNFKEQ. The length of the CDR3 is 14 residues. The CDR3, as DNA: TGTGCCAGCAGCCATCCACTAGGCGGGGTTGGCTACACCTTC. This encodes CASSHPLGGVGYTF.

The J gene is TRBJ2-4, the V gene TRBV5-4, with a weak D call TRBD2 (5 bases). The germline V gene has CDR1 SGHNT and CDR2 YYREEE (reference sequence). The germline V and J ends were trimmed by 6 bases and 0 bases, with 16 bases remaining between them. The CDR3 sequence is 16 residues long. CDR3 sequence: CASTPDYQLAKNIQYF. The CDR3 DNA sequence: TGTGCCAGCACCCCCGACTACCAGTTAGCCAAAAACATTCAGTACTTC.

In this sample, this clone turned up once. The V call is TRBV7-3, the J call TRBJ2-5, with no clear D. Trimming pared 5 bases from V and 0 bases from J, leaving 7 bases between. The germline V gene encodes CDR1 SGHTA and CDR2 FQGTGA. The CDR3 is 13 residues long. This CDR3 reads CASSPSNQETQYF. DNA for the CDR3: TGTGCCAGCAGCCCGAGCAACCAAGAGACCCAGTACTTC.

The chain has TRBV10-3 and TRBJ1-2, with 7 bases that match TRBD1. The CDR3 runs 15 residues. CDR1 is ENHRY, CDR2 SYGVKD, per germline. After removal of 3 bases from V and 8 bases from J, the junction contained 12 bases not matched to a gene. The DNA of the CDR3 is TGTGCCATCAGTGACCCTACAGGGGATCCGGGCGGCTACACCTTC. Residues: CAISDPTGDPGGYTF.

This clone appeared a single time. The chain combines TRBV2 with TRBJ2-7, with TRBD2 matching 14 bases. Trimming removed 6 bases from V and 2 bases from J; junction bases left unmatched: 6. The V gene's germline CDR1 is SNHLY and CDR2 FYNNEI. The CDR3 covers 16 residues. The CDR3 DNA sequence: TGTGCCAGCAGGGGGACTAGCGGGAGACGAGCCTACGAGCAGTACTTC. This gives the protein CASRGTSGRRAYEQYF.

This chain connects TRBV27 to TRBJ1-5, with D maybe TRBD1 (5 bases). The germline V and J ends were trimmed by 5 bases and 4 bases, with 12 bases remaining between them. This CDR3 comprises 14 residues. Germline V gene data show CDR1 as MNHEY and CDR2 as SMNVEV (reference sequence). The CDR3 DNA follows: TGTGCCAGCAGTGGGGCGGGGGGGAATCAGCCCCAGCATTTT. It codes for CASSGAGGNQPQHF.

This chain connects TRBV28 to TRBJ2-5, with 8 bases lining up with TRBD1. CDR1 and CDR2 (germline): MDHEN, SYDVKM. The ends lost 5 bases at V and 4 bases at J; junction bases unmatched: 6. The CDR3 length is 14 residues. CDR3: CASSEGQVLETQYF. The CDR3 nucleotides read TGTGCCAGCAGTGAGGGACAGGTACTAGAGACCCAGTACTTC. Looking up the rest from reference TRBV28 and TRBJ2-5 gives the full variable domain: DVKVTQSSRYLVKRTGEKVFLECVQDMDHENMFWYRQDPGLGLRLIYFSYDVKMKEKGDIPEGYSVSREKKERFSLILESASTNQTSMYLCASSEGQVLETQYFGPGTRLLVL.

This clone was seen once. This chain uses TRBV28 with TRBJ2-3; D remains ambiguous. Trimming took off 4 bases at V and 6 bases at J, with 14 bases between the two ends. Germline V gives CDR1 MDHEN, CDR2 SYDVKM. This CDR3 has 14 amino acids. CDR3: CASSSGPSIDTQYF. Here the CDR3 DNA reads TGTGCCAGCAGTTCCGGACCGAGCATTGATACGCAGTATTTT.

This CDR3 reads CASSLVKHSNEQFF. The CDR3, as DNA: TGTGCCAGCAGCTTAGTAAAGCACAGTAATGAGCAGTTCTTC. The chain employs TRBV11-3 and TRBJ2-1; D unclear. V was trimmed by 1 base and J by 7 bases, leaving 11 bases between them. Germline CDR1 is SGHNT and CDR2 is YENEEA. The CDR3 extends over 14 amino acids.

This clone occurred a few times. The chain has TRBV10-3 and TRBJ1-1; no definite D call. Trimming took 4 bases from V and 0 from J, leaving 12 bases between them. Germline-derived CDR1 and CDR2 are ENHRY and SYGVKD. There are 15 residues in the CDR3. CDR3: CAISGWEGMNTEAFF. The DNA of the CDR3 is TGTGCCATCAGTGGCTGGGAGGGTATGAACACTGAAGCTTTCTTT.

The V gene is TRBV19, the J gene TRBJ2-2, with 7 nucleotides matching TRBD2. This CDR3 has 15 residues. Trimming took 5 bases from V and 0 from J; bases not matched to a gene: 3. Germline assignment: CDR1 LNHDA and CDR2 SQIVND (reference sequence). CDR3 protein: CASSSGLANTGELFF. The CDR3 bases are TGTGCCAGTAGTTCCGGACTAGCGAACACCGGGGAGCTGTTTTTT.

CDR3 sequence: CASSPAGQPYEQYF. The DNA of the CDR3 is TGTGCCAGCAGCCCCGCGGGACAGCCCTACGAGCAGTACTTC. The chain recombines TRBV28 with TRBJ2-7, with D possibly being TRBD1 (7 bases). Looked up from germline, CDR1 is MDHEN and CDR2 is SYDVKM. V was cut by 6 bases and J by 2 bases, with 14 bases left in between. The CDR3 has 14 amino acids.